A single sample gave rise to the 25 T cell receptor beta chains below, sequenced in a study of regulatory T cells in long-lasting Graves disease. Construction of the TCR beta libraries employed iRepertoire HTBI primers in conjunction with Arm-PCR of CDR3 regions. MiXCR was run by TCRdb on the multiplex PCR reads, yielding one entry per CDR3 protein. This table holds a few hundred thousand distinct CDR3 sequences, over 15% found once. Regarding time point: newly diagnosed GD, antithyroid drugs for less than 3 months. Construction of the TCR library relied on RNA isolated from PBMCs. This sample was shared with a second study, whose subject was T cells in Graves' hyperthyroidism and ophthalmopathy.

The specimen was peripheral blood mononuclear cells (PBMCs), collected at new diagnosis, from a patient treated with antithyroid drugs. The source of these receptors is a man aged 35 to 55 with Graves disease.

This clonotype was observed at least ten times. This sequence joins TRBV20-1 and TRBJ2-3, with 11 bases matching TRBD2. The CDR3 extends over 16 amino acids. From germline, CDR1 is DFQATT and CDR2 SNEGSKA (reference sequence). J lost 3 bases, V lost 0 bases, and 5 bases had no gene match. The CDR3 bases are TGCAGTGCTAGAGATCGGAGACTAGCGGGAACAGATACGCAGTATTTT. Protein product: CSARDRRLAGTDTQYF.

Ten or more counts support this clonotype. J is TRBJ2-3 and V is TRBV20-1, with a tentative D call TRBD2 (5 bases). Trimming cost V 0 bases and J 0 bases, with 10 bases left between them. This CDR3 contains 15 residues. Germline loops: CDR1 DFQATT, CDR2 SNEGSKA (reference sequence). The CDR3 coding sequence is TGCAGTGCTAGAGATCCTAGCTCTAGCACAGATACGCAGTATTTT. Amino acid sequence: CSARDPSSSTDTQYF.

This clonotype came up many times. The rearrangement links TRBV5-1 to TRBJ2-7, with D possibly TRBD2 on 5 matching bases. Trimming left V 4 bases short and J 2 bases short, with 16 bases between. The CDR3 loop spans 15 amino acids. The germline CDR1 and CDR2 sequences are SGHRS and YFSETQ. CDR3 sequence reads: CASSPFGGGPYEQYF. In nucleotides, the CDR3 is TGCGCCAGCAGCCCCTTCGGCGGAGGACCCTACGAGCAGTACTTC.

This clonotype was observed many times. This chain joins TRBV7-9 and TRBJ2-3; no clear D gene. V lost 0 bases and J 6 bases, leaving 13 bases between the germline ends. The CDR3 runs 15 residues. CDR1 is SEHNR, CDR2 FQNEAQ, per germline (reference sequence). CDR3 DNA sequence: TGTGCCAGCAGCTTAGCGCTCGCAGTTGTTGATACGCAGTATTTT. Amino acid sequence: CASSLALAVVDTQYF.

In this sample, this clonotype turned up many times. The J gene is TRBJ2-3, the V gene TRBV7-2; TRBD2 matches at 15 bases. Per germline, CDR1 SGHTA and CDR2 FQGNSA. V trimming: 5 bases; J trimming: 2 bases; junction bases outside the gene matches: 5. This CDR3 is built from 17 residues. CDR3: CASSTRTSGGVTDTQYF. The CDR3 coding sequence is TGTGCCAGCAGCACCCGGACTAGCGGGGGGGTCACAGATACGCAGTATTTT.

Ten or more counts support this clonotype. The V gene is TRBV6-1, the J gene TRBJ2-3, with a weak D call TRBD2 (6 bases). Between the trimmed V and J ends, which lost 2 bases and 2 bases, there was a span of 11 bases. This CDR3 contains 15 residues. Germline CDR1 and CDR2: MNHNS and SASEGT. DNA for the CDR3: TGTGCCAGCAGTGAACTTCGGGGGTCCACAGATACGCAGTATTTT. Translated, it gives CASSELRGSTDTQYF.

This clonotype has a count of ten or more. This chain uses TRBV28 with TRBJ2-7, with 11 bases aligning to TRBD1. Trimming cost V 6 bases and J 6 bases; bases outside gene matches: 4. Germline V gene sequence: CDR1 MDHEN, CDR2 SYDVKM. The CDR3 runs 13 residues. The CDR3 sequence: CASSGTGGGEQYF. The DNA of the CDR3 is TGTGCCAGCAGCGGGACAGGGGGAGGCGAGCAGTACTTC. The whole variable domain, filled in from reference TRBV28 and TRBJ2-7, reads DVKVTQSSRYLVKRTGEKVFLECVQDMDHENMFWYRQDPGLGLRLIYFSYDVKMKEKGDIPEGYSVSREKKERFSLILESASTNQTSMYLCASSGTGGGEQYFGPGTRLTVT.

The sample holds many counts of this clonotype. CDR3 bases: TGTGCCAGCAATTCAGGGGCGGCCTATGGCTACACCTTC. It yields the protein CASNSGAAYGYTF. The chain uses TRBV6-1 and TRBJ1-2; TRBD1 might be the D (6 bases). The V end lost 7 bases, the J end lost 4 bases, and 13 bases lay between the germline ends. Germline V gene lookup returns CDR1 MNHNS and CDR2 SASEGT. The CDR3 runs 13 residues.

About this clonotype itself: Relative to the germline gene, one junction end is altered; a read error may explain this. The J gene is TRBJ1-1, the V gene TRBV5-1; D possibly corresponds to TRBD1 (6 bases). CDR3 length: 18 residues. Germline V CDR1 and CDR2: SGHRS, YFSETQ. CDR3 DNA: TGTGCCAGCAGCCGGCTACAGGCCCTATACAGGGCTAAAAAGGAAGCTTTCTTT. It yields the protein CASSRLQALYRAKKEAFF. Full variable domain (outside the CDR3, taken from reference TRBV5-1 and TRBJ1-1): KAGVTQTPRYLIKTRGQQVTLSCSPISGHRSVSWYQQTPGQGLQFLFEYFSETQRNKGNFPGRFSGRQFSNSRSEMNVSTLELGDSALYLCASSRLQALYRAKKEAFFGQGTRLTVV.

This clonotype was seen at least ten times. The V gene is TRBV9, the J gene TRBJ1-1, with unresolved D. This CDR3 contains 13 residues. CDR1 is SGDLS, CDR2 YYNGEE, per germline. V lost 0 bases and J lost 4, with 7 bases in between. CDR3 DNA: TGTGCCAGCAGCGTAGGGGTACTCACTGAAGCTTTCTTT. This sequence encodes CASSVGVLTEAFF. Drawing the rest from reference TRBV9 and TRBJ1-1, the complete variable domain is DSGVTQTPKHLITATGQRVTLRCSPRSGDLSVYWYQQSLDQGLQFLIQYYNGEERAKGNILERFSAQQFPDLHSELNLSSLELGDSALYFCASSVGVLTEAFFGQGTRLTVV.

This clonotype was detected only a few times. V and J are TRBV28 and TRBJ2-2, with 12 bases identical to TRBD2. CDR1 and CDR2 (germline): MDHEN, SYDVKM. CDR3 size: 16 residues. V shed 5 bases, J shed 3 bases, and the junction held 4 bases outside the gene matches. CDR3 residues: CASSRLAGGYTGELFF. In DNA form, the CDR3 reads TGTGCCAGCAGTAGGCTAGCGGGGGGGTACACCGGGGAGCTGTTTTTT.

In this sample, this clonotype turned up a few times. V is TRBV6-1 and J is TRBJ1-5; 9 nucleotides line up with TRBD1. CDR3 length equals 16 residues. Per the germline V gene, CDR1 is MNHNS and CDR2 is SASEGT. The junction had 12 bases not matched to a gene; V was cut back by 5 bases and J by 7 bases. CDR3 bases: TGTGCCAGCAGTACAGGTCACACAGGGGGCGTCCAGCCCCAGCATTTT. Translation gives CASSTGHTGGVQPQHF.

This clonotype was seen repeatedly, ten times or more. The rearrangement joins TRBV12-3 or TRBV12-4 to TRBJ2-5; TRBD1 or TRBD2 may be the D gene (5 bases each). The ends were cut back, 2 bases at V and 2 bases at J, with 9 bases in the middle. This CDR3 region has 14 residues. DNA for the CDR3: TGTGCCAGCAGTTTAAGAGGGGTACAAGAGACCCAGTACTTC. Amino acid sequence: CASSLRGVQETQYF.

The CDR3 DNA follows: TGTGCCAGCAGTTACAAGACCCCCCAAGAGACCCAGTACTTC. It yields the protein CASSYKTPQETQYF. This chain uses TRBV9 with TRBJ2-5, with no clear D. CDR1 SGDLS and CDR2 YYNGEE come from the germline V gene. There are 14 residues in the CDR3. V shed 5 bases and J shed 1 base, with 12 bases lying between them.

The CDR3 bases are TGTGCCAGCAGCTTAGAGGGGCGTGAAGTGGACGAGCAGTACTTC. Protein sequence: CASSLEGREVDEQYF. This chain connects TRBV11-1 to TRBJ2-7; D is possibly TRBD1 (5 bases). Per the germline V gene, CDR1 is SGHAT and CDR2 is FQDESV (reference sequence). Trimming pared 1 base from V and 5 bases from J, leaving 15 bases between. The CDR3 extends over 15 amino acids.

This clonotype was recorded at least ten times. V gene TRBV13 combines with J gene TRBJ2-6; D perhaps matches TRBD1 (6 bases). V lost 6 bases, J lost 0 bases, and 12 bases lay in between. The CDR3 has 16 amino acids. CDR1 and CDR2 from the germline V gene are PRHDT and FYEKMQ (reference sequence). CDR3 DNA sequence: TGTGCCAGCAGACGCACAGGGACCTCTGGGGCCAACGTCCTGACTTTC. This gives the protein CASRRTGTSGANVLTF.

This clonotype was counted ten times or more. The gene calls are TRBV20-1 and TRBJ2-7; a weak D match, TRBD2 (6 bases). The V gene's germline CDR1 is DFQATT and CDR2 SNEGSKA (reference sequence). Trimming pared 3 bases from V and 0 bases from J, leaving 9 bases between. CDR3 length: 13 amino acids. The chain's CDR3 is CSASAGLSYEQYF. In DNA, the CDR3 is TGCAGTGCTAGCGCGGGACTCTCCTACGAGCAGTACTTC.

The genes are TRBV11-2 and TRBJ2-2; 9 nucleotides align to TRBD2. CDR3 length: 18 amino acids. Germline loops: CDR1 SGHAT, CDR2 FQNNGV. V lost 4 bases and J lost 1; bases outside the gene matches: 10. Here the CDR3 reads CASSSPWGSGGNTGELFF. The CDR3 DNA is TGTGCCAGCAGCTCCCCTTGGGGTAGCGGGGGGAACACCGGGGAGCTGTTTTTT. The variable domain in full, with the rest retrieved from reference TRBV11-2 and TRBJ2-2, is EAGVAQSPRYKIIEKRQSVAFWCNPISGHATLYWYQQILGQGPKLLIQFQNNGVVDDSQLPKDRFSAERLKGVDSTLKIQPAKLEDSAVYLCASSSPWGSGGNTGELFFGEGSRLTVL.

There are many counts of this clonotype. The rearrangement uses TRBV11-2 and TRBJ1-2; a weak D match, TRBD1 (6 bases). Germline V gene lookup returns CDR1 SGHAT and CDR2 FQNNGV. V lost 2 bases, J lost 8 bases, and 15 bases lay in between. CDR3 length equals 14 residues. The CDR3, as DNA: TGTGCCAGCAGCTTAAGAACAGGGTTTCGGGGCTACACCTTC. As protein: CASSLRTGFRGYTF.

This clonotype was recorded only once. A read error likely explains this, since a far larger clone differs by one base. The chain links TRBV6-2 or TRBV6-3 to TRBJ2-3, with a possible D match to TRBD1 (5 bases). TRBJ2-7 matches the DNA end more closely, so the J call is doubtful. This CDR3 comprises 15 residues. Germline values: CDR1 MNHEY, CDR2 SVGEGT. CDR3 in amino acids: CASSNQGRLGDEQYF. The DNA of the CDR3 is TGTGCCAGCAGTAACCAGGGTCGCCTCGGAGATGAGCAGTACTTC.

This clonotype has a count of ten or more. This chain joins TRBV5-5 and TRBJ2-5; 8 bases are shared with TRBD2. The CDR3 is 13 residues long. Per the germline V gene, CDR1 is SGHKS and CDR2 is YYEKEE (reference sequence). The V gene end was trimmed by 4 bases and the J gene end by 5 bases; junction bases not matched to a gene: 4. The CDR3 DNA sequence: TGTGCCAGCAGCGGGACTAGACAGGAGACCCAGTACTTC. Protein: CASSGTRQETQYF.

The table lists this clonotype with a few counts. V usage is TRBV27 and J usage is TRBJ2-7; 9 nucleotides agree with TRBD2. J gave up 1 base and V 3 bases, and 13 bases lay outside the gene matches. The CDR3 runs 18 residues. Germline V gene sequence: CDR1 MNHEY, CDR2 SMNVEV (reference sequence). The CDR3: CASSFSSGESKMSYEQYF. CDR3 nucleotides: TGTGCCAGCAGTTTTTCTAGCGGGGAATCTAAAATGTCCTACGAGCAGTACTTC.

This clonotype was observed at least ten times. V gene TRBV6-9 combines with J gene TRBJ1-4; maybe TRBD1 (6 bases). Germline CDR1 and CDR2: MNHGY and SVAAGI. This CDR3 has 15 amino acids. The ends were cut back, 3 bases at V and 1 base at J, with 9 bases in the middle. CDR3 nucleotide sequence: TGTGCCAGCAGTTACGAGGGGGGAACTAATGAAAAACTGTTTTTT. Its protein is CASSYEGGTNEKLFF.

This clonotype showed up many times. The chain combines TRBV11-2 with TRBJ2-3, with 12 bases aligning to TRBD2. CDR3 length: 18 amino acids. V trimming: 3 bases; J trimming: 6 bases; junction bases outside the gene matches: 13. Germline lookup yields CDR1 SGHAT and CDR2 FQNNGV. The CDR3 protein is CASSFRAGLAGSLDTQYF. The CDR3 nucleotides are TGTGCCAGCAGCTTTAGGGCCGGACTAGCGGGGTCTCTCGATACGCAGTATTTT. The whole variable domain, filled in from reference TRBV11-2 and TRBJ2-3, reads EAGVAQSPRYKIIEKRQSVAFWCNPISGHATLYWYQQILGQGPKLLIQFQNNGVVDDSQLPKDRFSAERLKGVDSTLKIQPAKLEDSAVYLCASSFRAGLAGSLDTQYFGPGTRLTVL.

There are a few counts of this clonotype. V usage is TRBV7-2 and J usage is TRBJ1-6, with D uncertain. Germline V lookup: CDR1 SGHTA, CDR2 FQGNSA. V was clipped by 1 base and J by 8 bases, with 12 bases between them. The CDR3 consists of 15 residues. The chain's CDR3 is CASSLGGPSYSPLHF. CDR3 sequence (DNA): TGTGCCAGCAGCTTAGGCGGGCCCAGCTATTCACCCCTCCACTTT.